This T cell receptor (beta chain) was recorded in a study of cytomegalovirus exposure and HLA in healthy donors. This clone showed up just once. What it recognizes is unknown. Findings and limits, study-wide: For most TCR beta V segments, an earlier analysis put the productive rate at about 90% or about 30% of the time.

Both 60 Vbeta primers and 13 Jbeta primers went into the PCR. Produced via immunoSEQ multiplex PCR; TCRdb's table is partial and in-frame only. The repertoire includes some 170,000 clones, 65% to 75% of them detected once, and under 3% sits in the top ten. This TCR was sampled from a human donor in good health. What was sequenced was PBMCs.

The CDR3 region has the DNA TGTGCCATTCGGACAGGGAGTATAAAGGGCTATGGCTACACCTTC. This codes for CAIRTGSIKGYGYTF. The chain is built from TRBV30 and TRBJ1-2; 8 nucleotides align to TRBD1. Unmatched junction bases numbered 15, after V lost 8 bases and J lost 4 bases. This CDR3 is built from 15 residues. From germline, CDR1 is GTSNPN and CDR2 SVGIG (reference sequence).